This TCR beta chain was found in a study of shared clonotypes between healthy human individuals. On the study more broadly: The donors, a couple of women and a few men, were aged 18 to 49. Study-level results: Depth of sequencing was expected to influence donor clonotype sharing.

Naive CD8 isolation took CD45RO-negative cells positively selected for CCR7 and excluded terminally differentiated effector memory CD45RA+ cells. All donors qualified as healthy HIV-negative adults and had experienced no recent acute infections or vaccinations. With regard to this clone: Its antigen is as yet unknown.

The germline CDR1 and CDR2 sequences are SEHNR and FQNEAQ (reference sequence). The CDR3 sequence is 12 residues long. V was cut by 5 bases and J by 10 bases, with 14 bases left in between. Some clones are missing from TCRdb's copy, which holds only in-frame ones; the method was immunoSEQ multiplex PCR. The sample shows hundreds of thousands of clones, nearly 98% of them seen only once. Material for sequencing was naive CD8+ T cells sorted from blood. This chain uses TRBV7-9 with TRBJ1-1; D is undetermined. This receptor was identified in a young man in good health. This CDR3 is CASSLVPLGAFF. The CDR3 DNA is TGTGCCAGCAGCCTCGTCCCCCTTGGAGCTTTCTTT.